The T cell receptor (beta chain) described here comes from a study of blood T cell repertoires in COVID-19. Trimming at V came to 3 bases and at J to 3 bases, leaving 4 bases not matched to a gene. The CDR3 length is 15 residues. From germline, CDR1 is SGHRS and CDR2 YFSETQ. Clones were sequenced by immunoSEQ multiplex PCR, and TCRdb holds only the in-frame ones, with some missing. The sample lists about 55,000 clones, approximately 90% seen once, with roughly 6.2% in the top ten. The chain joins TRBV5-1 to TRBJ2-2, with 8 bases identical to TRBD1. What was sequenced was peripheral blood. The receptor's source is a man aged 35 to 55 with acute or convalescent COVID-19. This chain's CDR3 is CASSSLTGDTGELFF. DNA of the CDR3: TGCGCCAGCAGCTCCCTGACAGGGGACACCGGGGAGCTGTTTTTT.